This T cell receptor (beta chain) was identified in a study of blood T cell repertoires in COVID-19. On the study more broadly: The United States, Italy and Spain supplied acute and convalescent COVID-19 samples. PBMCs, B-cell-depleted T cells, or T cells provided the cDNA or gDNA that made up the material.

With V trimmed by 2 bases and J by 5 bases, 5 bases remained unmatched. This CDR3 is built from 14 residues. Germline-derived CDR1 and CDR2 are KGHSH and LQKENI. Authors' analysis steps: Scientists estimated how many nucleated cells there were by amplifying reference gene primers. The repertoire was sequenced with immunoSEQ multiplex PCR; TCRdb's copy has only in-frame clones and lacks some. V, J and clone size are taken as reported in that table, and D and trimming were inferred from the DNA itself. The table includes over 60,000 clones, 70% to 90% detected once. Material: peripheral blood. The receptor was derived from a man aged 65 to 79 with active or convalescent COVID-19. The V call is TRBV18, the J call TRBJ2-7, with 8 positions matching TRBD1. CDR3 sequence (DNA): TGTGCCAGCTCACCAGGGACAGGTTGGAACGAGCAGTACTTC. As protein: CASSPGTGWNEQYF.